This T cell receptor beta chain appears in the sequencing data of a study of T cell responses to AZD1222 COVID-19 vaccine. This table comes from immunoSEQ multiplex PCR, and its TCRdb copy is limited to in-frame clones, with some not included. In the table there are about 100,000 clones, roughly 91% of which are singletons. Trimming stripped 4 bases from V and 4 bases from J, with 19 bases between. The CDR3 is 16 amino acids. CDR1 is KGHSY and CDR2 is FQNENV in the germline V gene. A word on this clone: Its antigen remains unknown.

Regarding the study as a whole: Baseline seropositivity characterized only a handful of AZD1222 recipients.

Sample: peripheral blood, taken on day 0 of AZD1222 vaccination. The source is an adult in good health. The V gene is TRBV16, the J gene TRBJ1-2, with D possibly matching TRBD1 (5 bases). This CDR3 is CASSRQAGTHIYGYTF. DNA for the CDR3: TGTGCCAGCAGCCGCCAAGCCGGGACTCACATCTATGGCTACACCTTC.